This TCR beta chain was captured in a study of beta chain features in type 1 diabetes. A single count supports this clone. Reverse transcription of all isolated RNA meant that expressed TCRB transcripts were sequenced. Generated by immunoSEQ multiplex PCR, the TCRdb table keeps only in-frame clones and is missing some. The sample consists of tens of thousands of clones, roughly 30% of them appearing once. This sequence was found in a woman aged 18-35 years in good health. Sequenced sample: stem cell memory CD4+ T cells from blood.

This CDR3 is CASSPLRGQNTEAFF. CDR3 coding DNA: TGTGCCAGCTCACCTCTGAGAGGGCAAAACACTGAAGCTTTCTTT. The V gene is TRBV18, the J gene TRBJ1-1; D is ambiguous. Trimming shortened V by 3 bases and J by 2 bases, and 13 bases separated the two germline ends. From germline, CDR1 is KGHSH and CDR2 LQKENI. This CDR3 has 15 residues.